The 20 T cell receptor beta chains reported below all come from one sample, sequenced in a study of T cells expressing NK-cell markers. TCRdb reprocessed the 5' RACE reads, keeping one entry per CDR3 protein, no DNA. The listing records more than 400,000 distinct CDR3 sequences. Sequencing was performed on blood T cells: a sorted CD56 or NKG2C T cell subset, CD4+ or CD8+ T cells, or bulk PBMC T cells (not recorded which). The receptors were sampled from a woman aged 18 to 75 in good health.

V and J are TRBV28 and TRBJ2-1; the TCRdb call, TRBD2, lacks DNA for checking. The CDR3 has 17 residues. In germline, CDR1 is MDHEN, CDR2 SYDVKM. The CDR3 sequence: CASSLSLAISSYNEQFF. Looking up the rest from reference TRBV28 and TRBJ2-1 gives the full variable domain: DVKVTQSSRYLVKRTGEKVFLECVQDMDHENMFWYRQDPGLGLRLIYFSYDVKMKEKGDIPEGYSVSREKKERFSLILESASTNQTSMYLCASSLSLAISSYNEQFFGPGTRLTVL.

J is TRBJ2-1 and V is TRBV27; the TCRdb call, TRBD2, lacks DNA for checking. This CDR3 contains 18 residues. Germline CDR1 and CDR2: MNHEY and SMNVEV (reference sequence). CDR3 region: CASSLSTLLAGGYNEQFF.

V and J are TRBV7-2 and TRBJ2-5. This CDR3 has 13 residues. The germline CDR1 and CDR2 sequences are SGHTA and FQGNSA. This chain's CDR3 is CASSVTNQETQYF.

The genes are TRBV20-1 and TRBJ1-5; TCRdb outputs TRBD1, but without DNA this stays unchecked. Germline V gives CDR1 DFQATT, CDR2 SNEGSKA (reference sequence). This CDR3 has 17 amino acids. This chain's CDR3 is CSASSKPGAGWAQPQHF.

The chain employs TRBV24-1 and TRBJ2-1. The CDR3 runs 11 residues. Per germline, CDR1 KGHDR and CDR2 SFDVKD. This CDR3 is CATSDFYEQFF.

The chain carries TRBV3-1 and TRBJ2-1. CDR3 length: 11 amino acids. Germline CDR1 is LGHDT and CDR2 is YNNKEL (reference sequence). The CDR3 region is CASSHPNEQFF.

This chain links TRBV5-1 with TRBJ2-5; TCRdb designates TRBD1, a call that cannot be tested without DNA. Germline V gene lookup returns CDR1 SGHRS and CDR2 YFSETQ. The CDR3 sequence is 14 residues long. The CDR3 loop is CASSLGQQWETQYF.

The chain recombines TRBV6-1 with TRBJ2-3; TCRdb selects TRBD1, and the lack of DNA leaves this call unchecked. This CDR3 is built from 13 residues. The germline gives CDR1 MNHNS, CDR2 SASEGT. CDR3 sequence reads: CASRMTGIDTQYF.

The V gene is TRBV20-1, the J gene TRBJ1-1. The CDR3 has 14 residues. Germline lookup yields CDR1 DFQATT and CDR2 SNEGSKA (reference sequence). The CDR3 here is CSARDATVNTEAFF.

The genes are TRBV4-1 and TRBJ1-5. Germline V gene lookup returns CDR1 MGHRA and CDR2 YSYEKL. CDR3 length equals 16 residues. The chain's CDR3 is CASSQYPDAMMAPQHF.

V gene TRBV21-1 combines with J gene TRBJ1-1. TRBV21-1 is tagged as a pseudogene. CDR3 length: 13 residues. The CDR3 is CASSKEPDTEAFF.

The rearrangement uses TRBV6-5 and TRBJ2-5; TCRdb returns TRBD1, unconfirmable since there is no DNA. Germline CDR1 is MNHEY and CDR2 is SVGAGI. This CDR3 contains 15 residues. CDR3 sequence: CASSYSTGGAETQYF.

The CDR3 loop reads CASSFTGRTAYEQYF. The genes are TRBV3-1 and TRBJ2-7; with no DNA, the TCRdb D assignment of TRBD1 cannot be verified. Per germline, CDR1 LGHDT and CDR2 YNNKEL (reference sequence). The CDR3 length is 15 residues.

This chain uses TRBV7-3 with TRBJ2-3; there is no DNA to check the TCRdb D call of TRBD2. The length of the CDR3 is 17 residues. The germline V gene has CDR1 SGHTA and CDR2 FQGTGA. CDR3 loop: CASSLPGLAGITDTQYF.

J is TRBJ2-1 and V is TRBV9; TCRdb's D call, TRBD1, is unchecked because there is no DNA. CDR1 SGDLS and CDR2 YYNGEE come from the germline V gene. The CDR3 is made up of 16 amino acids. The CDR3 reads CASSSGGGNTYNEQFF.

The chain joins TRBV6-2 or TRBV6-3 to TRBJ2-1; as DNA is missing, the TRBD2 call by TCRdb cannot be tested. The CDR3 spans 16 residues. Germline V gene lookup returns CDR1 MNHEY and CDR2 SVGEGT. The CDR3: CASSSAGGIPDNEQFF.

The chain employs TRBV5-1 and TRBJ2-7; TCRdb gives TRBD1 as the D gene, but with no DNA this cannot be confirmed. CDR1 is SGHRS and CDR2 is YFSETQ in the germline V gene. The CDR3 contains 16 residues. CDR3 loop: CASSPGGGPSSYEQYF. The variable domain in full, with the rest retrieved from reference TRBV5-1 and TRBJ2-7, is KAGVTQTPRYLIKTRGQQVTLSCSPISGHRSVSWYQQTPGQGLQFLFEYFSETQRNKGNFPGRFSGRQFSNSRSEMNVSTLELGDSALYLCASSPGGGPSSYEQYFGPGTRLTVT.

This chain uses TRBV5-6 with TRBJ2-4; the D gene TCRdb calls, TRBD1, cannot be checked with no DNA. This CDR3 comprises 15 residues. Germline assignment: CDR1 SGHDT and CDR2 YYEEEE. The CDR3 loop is CASSFSPQDGNIQYF. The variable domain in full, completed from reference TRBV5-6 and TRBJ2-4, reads DAGVTQSPTHLIKTRGQQVTLRCSPKSGHDTVSWYQQALGQGPQFIFQYYEEEERQRGNFPDRFSGHQFPNYSSELNVNALLLGDSALYLCASSFSPQDGNIQYFGAGTRLSVL.

CDR3 sequence reads: CSDRTSGSGNEQFF. This rearrangement joins TRBV20-1 to TRBJ2-1; the TCRdb D gene call, TRBD2, has no DNA to confirm it. CDR3 length equals 14 residues. CDR1 DFQATT and CDR2 SNEGSKA come from the germline V gene (reference sequence).

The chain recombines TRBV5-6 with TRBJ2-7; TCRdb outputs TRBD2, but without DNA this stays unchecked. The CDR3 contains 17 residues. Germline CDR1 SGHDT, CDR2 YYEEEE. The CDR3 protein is CASSLTSGRGSSYEQYF.